Listed here are 32 T cell receptor beta chains from one sample, sequenced in a study of cytomegalovirus exposure and HLA in healthy donors. A multiplex PCR was run with 60 Vbeta primers and 13 Jbeta primers. The method was immunoSEQ multiplex PCR; TCRdb's version includes in-frame clones alone and lacks a portion of them. The data hold hundreds of thousands of clones, with over 80% observed a single time. Sequencing input: PBMCs. These receptors came from a boy younger than 10 in good health and CMV-seronegative.

This clone was picked up a small number of times. The genes are TRBV7-6 and TRBJ2-2, with 9 bases identical to TRBD1. The V and J ends lost 5 bases and 8 bases, in that order; junction bases with no gene match: 9. CDR3 length: 15 amino acids. Germline loops: CDR1 SGHVS, CDR2 FNYEAQ. The CDR3 DNA follows: TGTGCCAGCAGCCCGACAGGGGGGTCTTCTGGGGAGCTGTTTTTT. This gives the protein CASSPTGGSSGELFF.

The V gene is TRBV2, the J gene TRBJ2-1, with D tentatively TRBD2 (5 bases). Germline-derived CDR1 and CDR2 are SNHLY and FYNNEI. The CDR3 is made up of 13 amino acids. Trimming removed 2 bases at V and 9 bases at J, with 11 bases between. In nucleotides, the CDR3 is TGTGCCAGCAGTGAAACAAACGGGGTTGAGCAGTTCTTC. Translating gives CASSETNGVEQFF.

As regards this clone: The missing conserved phenylalanine or tryptophan at the end of this CDR3 makes a read error likely. This sequence joins TRBV2 and TRBJ2-2, with D maybe TRBD2 (6 bases). V dropped 5 bases and J dropped 5 bases, with 12 bases sitting between them. Germline assignment: CDR1 SNHLY and CDR2 FYNNEI. The CDR3 length is 14 residues. CDR3 in amino acids: CASSSFAGTGELFV. For the CDR3, the DNA is TGTGCCAGCAGTTCTTTTGCGGGGACCGGGGAGCTGTTTGTT.

V usage is TRBV7-2 and J usage is TRBJ2-1, with D possibly matching TRBD2 (6 bases). V lost 1 base to trimming and J lost 0 bases, with 10 bases between them. Looked up from germline, CDR1 is SGHTA and CDR2 is FQGNSA. This CDR3 is built from 16 residues. CDR3 amino acids: CASSLGAGRSYNEQFF. The CDR3 DNA follows: TGTGCCAGCAGCTTAGGGGCGGGGCGCTCCTACAATGAGCAGTTCTTC.

CDR3 DNA: TGTGCCAGCAGCACAACTAGGGTAGGGGGACAGCCCCAGCATTTT. As protein: CASSTTRVGGQPQHF. The chain combines TRBV6-6 with TRBJ1-5, with D perhaps TRBD1 (6 bases). CDR1 is MNHNY and CDR2 is SVGAGI in the germline V gene (reference sequence). CDR3 length equals 15 residues. V shed 6 bases and J shed 7 bases, with 19 bases lying between them.

The CDR3 here is CASSAGRGNSPLHF. The CDR3 DNA is TGTGCCAGCAGCGCCGGACGGGGAAATTCACCCCTCCACTTT. The chain joins TRBV13 to TRBJ1-6; no clear D. CDR1 and CDR2 (germline): PRHDT, FYEKMQ (reference sequence). V was pared by 5 bases and J by 7 bases, with 12 bases between. This CDR3 is 14 amino acids long.

This clone was counted a single time. This sequence joins TRBV5-6 and TRBJ1-1; 9 bases are a match to TRBD1. Germline lookup yields CDR1 SGHDT and CDR2 YYEEEE. The CDR3 consists of 14 residues. J gave up 1 base and V 3 bases, and 1 base lay outside the gene matches. The CDR3 bases are TGTGCCAGCAGCTGGGGACAGGGGAACACTGAAGCTTTCTTT. This gives the protein CASSWGQGNTEAFF.

The gene calls are TRBV5-4 and TRBJ2-3; TRBD2 matches at 10 bases. The ends lost 2 bases at V and 2 bases at J; junction bases unmatched: 5. This CDR3 has 16 residues. CDR1 SGHNT and CDR2 YYREEE come from the germline V gene (reference sequence). CDR3 coding DNA: TGTGCCAGCAGCTTTAGCGGGGGGCCCTCCACAGATACGCAGTATTTT. It is translated as CASSFSGGPSTDTQYF.

CDR3 nucleotides: TGCAGCGTTGACTCCGCCAGAGAGACCCAGTACTTC. This codes for CSVDSARETQYF. The chain links TRBV29-1 to TRBJ2-5; D uncertain. This CDR3 is built from 12 residues. V dropped 3 bases and J dropped 4 bases, with 9 bases sitting between them. Germline assignment: CDR1 SQVTM and CDR2 ANQGSEA.

The gene calls are TRBV28 and TRBJ1-4; 9 bases are shared with TRBD1. The germline V gene has CDR1 MDHEN and CDR2 SYDVKM. The CDR3 spans 14 residues. Trimming removed 5 bases from V and 8 bases from J; junction bases left unmatched: 6. CDR3 nucleotides: TGTGCCAGCAGTCGACAGGGGGTAGGGGAAAAACTGTTTTTT. It yields the protein CASSRQGVGEKLFF.

The chain employs TRBV5-1 and TRBJ2-3, with D perhaps matching TRBD1 (5 bases). This CDR3 has 14 amino acids. Germline lookup yields CDR1 SGHRS and CDR2 YFSETQ. The V end lost 2 bases, the J end lost 2 bases, and 9 bases lay between the germline ends. The CDR3 DNA is TGCGCCAGCAGCTTCGTACAGGCCACAGATACGCAGTATTTT. Encoded protein: CASSFVQATDTQYF.

For this clone: Relative to the germline gene, one junction end is altered; a read error may explain this. The chain joins TRBV7-7 to TRBJ2-1; 11 bases align to TRBD2. This CDR3 has 15 residues. Germline lookup yields CDR1 SSHAT and CDR2 FNYEAQ (reference sequence). The CDR3 protein is CASSLGVAGGVEQFF. In DNA, the CDR3 is TGTGCTAGCAGCTTAGGCGTAGCGGGAGGGGTTGAGCAGTTCTTC.

There are a few counts of this clone. V usage is TRBV6-1 and J usage is TRBJ1-1, with a possible D match to TRBD1 (6 bases). The CDR3 length is 14 residues. Trimming took off 5 bases at V and 4 bases at J, with 14 bases between the two ends. Looked up from germline, CDR1 is MNHNS and CDR2 is SASEGT. CDR3 region: CASSYTGIGTEAFF. In nucleotides, the CDR3 is TGTGCCAGCAGTTATACAGGGATAGGCACTGAAGCTTTCTTT.

With respect to this clone: One end of the junction fails to match germline, which may point to a read error. The chain links TRBV14 to TRBJ2-5; D unclear. Germline V gene lookup returns CDR1 SGHDN and CDR2 FVKESK. The CDR3 has 11 residues. CDR3 region: CASSQDMKPDF. In nucleotides, the CDR3 is TGTGCCAGCAGCCAAGATATGAAGCCCGACTTC.

This clone appeared a few times. The V and J genes are TRBV23-1 and TRBJ2-7; tentatively, D is TRBD1 (5 bases). TRBV23-1 is labeled an ORF, and its function is uncertain. The V and J ends lost 2 bases and 4 bases respectively, with 15 bases between them. This CDR3 contains 15 residues. For the CDR3, the DNA is TGCGCCAGCAGTCAAGAAGCAGGGAAGACATACGAGCAGTACTTC. Translation gives CASSQEAGKTYEQYF.

J is TRBJ1-4 and V is TRBV9; D ambiguous. Germline lookup yields CDR1 SGDLS and CDR2 YYNGEE. V gave up 0 bases and J gave up 6 bases, with 12 bases separating them. The CDR3 has 15 residues. The CDR3 spells CASSVGGDYYEKLFF. DNA of the CDR3: TGTGCCAGCAGCGTAGGAGGTGACTATTATGAAAAACTGTTTTTT.

The chain is built from TRBV9 and TRBJ1-1; D gene unclear. Trimming pared 3 bases from V and 0 bases from J, leaving 9 bases between. Germline V gene data show CDR1 as SGDLS and CDR2 as YYNGEE. This CDR3 has 14 amino acids. CDR3 sequence reads: CASSATRMNTEAFF. CDR3 bases: TGTGCCAGCAGCGCGACACGGATGAACACTGAAGCTTTCTTT.

This sequence joins TRBV10-2 and TRBJ2-1; possible D gene TRBD2, 6 bases. The germline V gene has CDR1 WSHSY and CDR2 SAAADI. V was clipped by 3 bases and J by 6 bases, with 12 bases between them. The CDR3 sequence is 14 residues long. In DNA, the CDR3 is TGCGCCAGCAGTGACTCTGGCGGGGTCAATGAGCAGTTCTTC. This sequence encodes CASSDSGGVNEQFF.

The chain carries TRBV7-2 and TRBJ2-7, with 8 positions matching TRBD2. J was trimmed by 2 bases and V by 1 base; bases with no gene match: 7. Germline V gene lookup returns CDR1 SGHTA and CDR2 FQGNSA. The CDR3 covers 16 residues. CDR3 sequence reads: CASSLGRAGAPYEQYF. In nucleotides, the CDR3 is TGTGCCAGCAGCTTAGGACGAGCGGGGGCCCCCTACGAGCAGTACTTC. The whole variable domain, remainder taken from reference TRBV7-2 and TRBJ2-7, is GAGVSQSPSNKVTEKGKDVELRCDPISGHTALYWYRQSLGQGLEFLIYFQGNSAPDKSGLPSDRFSAERTGGSVSTLTIQRTQQEDSAVYLCASSLGRAGAPYEQYFGPGTRLTVT.

For the CDR3, the DNA is TGTGCCAGCAGGGCCAGGGGGCTGGACACAGATACGCAGTATTTT. This sequence encodes CASRARGLDTDTQYF. This chain joins TRBV6-5 and TRBJ2-3; 8 positions match TRBD1. This CDR3 is 15 amino acids long. Trimming cost V 6 bases and J 2 bases; bases outside gene matches: 7. Per germline, CDR1 MNHEY and CDR2 SVGAGI.

The chain links TRBV29-1 to TRBJ2-1; tentative D call: TRBD2 (6 bases). Looked up from germline, CDR1 is SQVTM and CDR2 is ANQGSEA. The CDR3 is made up of 12 amino acids. V was pared by 4 bases and J by 8 bases, with 12 bases between. CDR3 sequence: CSVAAGRDEQFF. Here the CDR3 DNA reads TGCAGCGTTGCTGCGGGGCGCGATGAGCAGTTCTTC.

The V and J genes are TRBV10-2 and TRBJ1-5, with D possibly being TRBD1 (5 bases). The germline gives CDR1 WSHSY, CDR2 SAAADI. The CDR3 totals 18 residues. The V gene lost 4 bases and the J gene lost 3 bases, with 22 bases spanning the gap. CDR3 protein: CASSGPRSGVQINQPQHF. The DNA for the CDR3 is TGCGCCAGCAGTGGCCCGAGGTCGGGGGTACAGATCAATCAGCCCCAGCATTTT.

J is TRBJ2-5 and V is TRBV14, with 10 bases matching TRBD2. This CDR3 comprises 15 residues. The junction had 3 bases not matched to a gene; V was cut back by 0 bases and J by 5 bases. Germline-derived CDR1 and CDR2 are SGHDN and FVKESK. The CDR3 loop is CASSQELAGWETQYF. The CDR3 coding sequence is TGTGCCAGCAGCCAAGAACTAGCGGGGTGGGAGACCCAGTACTTC.

The sample holds one count of this clone. A junction boundary mismatches the germline segment, possibly from a read error. This chain uses TRBV7-6 with TRBJ2-5; maybe TRBD1 (8 bases). This CDR3 comprises 15 residues. CDR1 and CDR2 (germline): SGHVS, FNYEAQ. CDR3 sequence (DNA): TGTGCCAGCAGCTTGGGGCAGGGGGCGGGAGAGGCCCAGTACTTC. Translated, it gives CASSLGQGAGEAQYF.

The chain combines TRBV5-6 with TRBJ2-5, with 15 bases identical to TRBD2. The V gene end was trimmed by 2 bases and the J gene end by 0 bases; junction bases not matched to a gene: 5. CDR1 and CDR2 from the germline V gene are SGHDT and YYEEEE. CDR3 length: 18 amino acids. Here the CDR3 reads CASSFGLAGGAYQETQYF. The CDR3 DNA sequence: TGTGCCAGCAGCTTCGGACTAGCGGGAGGGGCGTACCAAGAGACCCAGTACTTC.

This sequence joins TRBV19 and TRBJ1-1, with no clear D. The germline V gene has CDR1 LNHDA and CDR2 SQIVND (reference sequence). This CDR3 spans 11 amino acids. The ends were cut back, 6 bases at V and 2 bases at J, with 4 bases in the middle. The CDR3 is CASRYNTEAFF. The CDR3 DNA sequence: TGTGCCAGTAGATATAACACTGAAGCTTTCTTT.

The chain recombines TRBV27 with TRBJ1-2; D might be TRBD1 (6 bases). V lost 6 bases, J lost 4 bases, and 15 bases lay in between. CDR1 MNHEY and CDR2 SMNVEV come from the germline V gene (reference sequence). This CDR3 has 14 amino acids. In nucleotides, the CDR3 is TGTGCCAGCAGGTTTAAGGGGGGGCCCTATGGCTACACCTTC. Residues: CASRFKGGPYGYTF.

This clone was seen more than once but under ten times. The CDR3, as DNA: TGTGCCAGCAGCCTGACAGGGGTTGGCACTGAAGCTTTCTTT. It translates to CASSLTGVGTEAFF. The chain is built from TRBV27 and TRBJ1-1, with 8 bases aligning to TRBD1. V was pared by 6 bases and J by 4 bases, with 7 bases of the junction left unmatched. CDR1 and CDR2 (germline): MNHEY, SMNVEV (reference sequence). The CDR3 spans 14 residues.

This chain connects TRBV2 to TRBJ2-1, with 8 bases lining up with TRBD2. CDR3 length equals 14 residues. The J segment lost 8 bases and the V segment lost 8 bases, leaving 11 bases of the junction unmatched. Per germline, CDR1 SNHLY and CDR2 FYNNEI. CDR3 in amino acids: CASDGGAGGDEQFF. In DNA form, the CDR3 reads TGTGCCAGCGACGGGGGGGCCGGGGGGGATGAGCAGTTCTTC.

This rearrangement joins TRBV27 to TRBJ1-2; 7 nucleotides agree with TRBD1. This CDR3 has 17 residues. CDR1 is MNHEY, CDR2 SMNVEV, per germline (reference sequence). Trimming removed 2 bases from V and 0 bases from J; junction bases left unmatched: 9. CDR3 loop: CASSLRGEGASNYGYTF. The CDR3 nucleotides read TGTGCCAGCAGTTTAAGAGGAGAGGGGGCTTCTAACTATGGCTACACCTTC.

The V gene is TRBV11-3, the J gene TRBJ1-1; 10 nucleotides line up with TRBD1. This CDR3 is built from 15 residues. Germline CDR1 SGHNT, CDR2 YENEEA. V lost 5 bases and J lost 0; bases outside the gene matches: 3. CDR3 region: CASSRTGGVNTEAFF. The CDR3, as DNA: TGTGCCAGCAGCAGGACAGGGGGAGTGAACACTGAAGCTTTCTTT.

The chain carries TRBV2 and TRBJ2-4; D gene ambiguous. V was shortened by 4 bases and J by 0 bases, with 16 bases between the two germline ends. CDR3 length equals 17 residues. CDR1 and CDR2 (germline): SNHLY, FYNNEI. The DNA of the CDR3 is TGTGCCAGCAGTGCAGGAAATCCACCACTAGCCAAAAACATTCAGTACTTC. Residues: CASSAGNPPLAKNIQYF.